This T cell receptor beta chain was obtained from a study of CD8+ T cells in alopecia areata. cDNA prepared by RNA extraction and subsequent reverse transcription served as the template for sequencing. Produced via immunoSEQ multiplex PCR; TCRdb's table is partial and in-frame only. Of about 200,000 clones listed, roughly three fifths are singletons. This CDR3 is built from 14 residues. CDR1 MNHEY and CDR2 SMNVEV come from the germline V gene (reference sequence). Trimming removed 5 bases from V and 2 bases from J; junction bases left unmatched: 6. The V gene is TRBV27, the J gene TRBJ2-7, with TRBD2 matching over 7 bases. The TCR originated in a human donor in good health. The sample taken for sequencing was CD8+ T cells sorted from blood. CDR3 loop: CASSLSGETYEQYF. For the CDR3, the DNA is TGTGCCAGCAGTCTGAGCGGGGAAACCTACGAGCAGTACTTC.